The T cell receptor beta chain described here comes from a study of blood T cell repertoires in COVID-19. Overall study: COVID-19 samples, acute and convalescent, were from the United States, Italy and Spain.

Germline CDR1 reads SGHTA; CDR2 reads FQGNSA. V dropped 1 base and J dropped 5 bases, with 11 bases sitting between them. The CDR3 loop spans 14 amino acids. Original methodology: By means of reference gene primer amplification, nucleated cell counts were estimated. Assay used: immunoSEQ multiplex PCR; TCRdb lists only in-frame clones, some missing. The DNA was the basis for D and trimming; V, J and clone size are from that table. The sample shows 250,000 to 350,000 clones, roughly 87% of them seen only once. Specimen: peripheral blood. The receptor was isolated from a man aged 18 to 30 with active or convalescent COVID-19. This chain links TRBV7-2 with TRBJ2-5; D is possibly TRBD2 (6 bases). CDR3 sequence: CASSLVLASETQYF. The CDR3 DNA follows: TGTGCCAGCAGCTTAGTCCTAGCGTCGGAGACCCAGTACTTC.